The 24 T cell receptor beta chains in this list originate from one sample, sequenced in a study of graft-versus-host responses after intestinal transplantation. What these receptors recognize is not known. Using immunoSEQ multiplex PCR, the repertoire was profiled, and TCRdb retains in-frame clones only, with some absent. The table lists approximately 90,000 clones, approximately 94% of them singletons. The sequences come from unstimulated CD8+ T cells sorted from spleen or lymph node cells, collected before intestinal transplant. These receptors were taken from a human donor who received an intestinal transplant.

The gene calls are TRBV4-3 and TRBJ2-1, with 13 positions matching TRBD2. The CDR3 totals 17 residues. Germline CDR1 and CDR2: LGHNA and YSLEER. Trimming took 3 bases from V and 4 from J; bases not matched to a gene: 6. CDR3 residues: CASSHLTGLAGYNEQFF. CDR3 coding DNA: TGCGCCAGCAGCCATCTCACGGGACTAGCGGGGTACAATGAGCAGTTCTTC.

The chain links TRBV4-1 to TRBJ2-7, with D possibly being TRBD1 (6 bases). The CDR3 has 14 amino acids. The V and J ends lost 0 bases and 7 bases respectively, with 13 bases between them. In germline, CDR1 is MGHRA, CDR2 YSYEKL. The CDR3 here is CASSQDQQGLEQYF. The CDR3 DNA follows: TGCGCCAGCAGCCAAGACCAACAGGGCTTAGAGCAGTACTTC.

The chain links TRBV29-1 to TRBJ1-2; no clear D gene. Germline V lookup: CDR1 SQVTM, CDR2 ANQGSEA. V gave up 4 bases and J gave up 3 bases, with 12 bases separating them. There are 13 residues in the CDR3. As DNA, the CDR3 is TGCAGCGTTGTATCGTGGCAGGACTATGGCTACACCTTC. It yields the protein CSVVSWQDYGYTF.

V gene TRBV29-1 combines with J gene TRBJ1-2, with a possible D match to TRBD1 (6 bases). Germline CDR1 SQVTM, CDR2 ANQGSEA. The V end lost 0 bases, the J end lost 3 bases, and 11 bases lay between the germline ends. There are 14 residues in the CDR3. The DNA of the CDR3 is TGCAGCGTTGAAGACCGACAGGAACACTATGGCTACACCTTC. As protein: CSVEDRQEHYGYTF.

V gene TRBV7-9 combines with J gene TRBJ1-1; 7 bases agree with TRBD1. Germline V CDR1 and CDR2: SEHNR, FQNEAQ (reference sequence). The CDR3 has 13 amino acids. V lost 7 bases and J lost 8; bases outside the gene matches: 10. The CDR3 sequence: CASTLGQPSEAFF. The CDR3 DNA reads as TGTGCCAGCACCTTGGGACAGCCGTCAGAAGCTTTCTTT.

The V and J genes are TRBV7-2 and TRBJ2-1, with TRBD2 matching 10 bases. CDR1 SGHTA and CDR2 FQGNSA come from the germline V gene. The CDR3 is made up of 16 amino acids. V was pared by 1 base and J by 4 bases, with 4 bases of the junction left unmatched. CDR3 sequence: CASSLDGLAVYNEQFF. The CDR3 DNA reads TGTGCCAGCAGCTTAGACGGACTAGCGGTTTACAATGAGCAGTTCTTC.

The rearrangement links TRBV7-2 to TRBJ2-5, with 9 bases aligning to TRBD1. The assigned J gene may be wrong: the sequence end matches TRBJ2-7 better. The CDR3 is 16 residues long. CDR1 and CDR2 from the germline V gene are SGHTA and FQGNSA. The CDR3 region is CASSPRDRVDSYEQYF. Written as DNA, the CDR3 is TGTGCCAGCAGCCCACGGGACAGGGTTGACTCCTACGAGCAGTACTTC.

The chain links TRBV27 to TRBJ2-1; 8 bases fit TRBD1. Trimming cost V 4 bases and J 8 bases; bases outside gene matches: 4. This CDR3 comprises 13 residues. CDR1 and CDR2 from the germline V gene are MNHEY and SMNVEV (reference sequence). The CDR3 protein is CASSWTGSHEQFF. The DNA for the CDR3 is TGTGCCAGCAGTTGGACAGGGAGCCATGAGCAGTTCTTC.

The chain employs TRBV4-3 and TRBJ2-7; possibly TRBD1 for D (7 bases). Trimming removed 5 bases from V and 3 bases from J, with 11 bases in between. This CDR3 spans 13 amino acids. Germline loops: CDR1 LGHNA, CDR2 YSLEER. The CDR3 nucleotides read TGCGCCAGCAGCGGAGGGACAGACTACGAGCAGTACTTC. This translates into CASSGGTDYEQYF.

The V gene is TRBV4-3, the J gene TRBJ2-1; 9 bases agree with TRBD2. Looked up from germline, CDR1 is LGHNA and CDR2 is YSLEER. V lost 0 bases, J lost 2 bases, and 8 bases stayed unmatched. The CDR3 contains 18 residues. The CDR3 nucleotides are TGCGCCAGCAGCCAAGATGAGGCTCTAGCGGGAACCTACAATGAGCAGTTCTTC. Its protein product is CASSQDEALAGTYNEQFF.

The chain employs TRBV7-9 and TRBJ2-3, with a possible D match to TRBD2 (5 bases). Germline loops: CDR1 SEHNR, CDR2 FQNEAQ (reference sequence). Trimming cost V 3 bases and J 3 bases, with 13 bases left between them. CDR3 size: 15 residues. CDR3 in DNA: TGTGCCAGCAGCTTTGAGAGGGAAGGGACAGATACGCAGTATTTT. As protein: CASSFEREGTDTQYF.

The chain is built from TRBV6-4 and TRBJ2-7, with a weak D call TRBD2 (5 bases). V dropped 4 bases and J dropped 6 bases, with 16 bases sitting between them. The germline CDR1 and CDR2 sequences are MRHNA and SNTAGT. The CDR3 sequence is 14 residues long. Written as DNA, the CDR3 is TGTGCCAGCAGTGTATTCGCAGGTAGCGCCGAGCAGTACTTC. It codes for CASSVFAGSAEQYF.

This clone was seen once. The V call is TRBV27, the J call TRBJ2-3, with a weak D call TRBD2 (6 bases). Germline V gene data show CDR1 as MNHEY and CDR2 as SMNVEV (reference sequence). This CDR3 is built from 14 residues. The ends were cut back, 3 bases at V and 2 bases at J, with 9 bases in the middle. The CDR3 coding sequence is TGTGCCAGCAGTTTCGGACTAACCACAGATACGCAGTATTTT. Its translation is CASSFGLTTDTQYF.

The chain links TRBV4-3 to TRBJ1-5; D possibly corresponds to TRBD1 (6 bases). The CDR3 has 15 amino acids. With 3 bases removed from V and 6 bases from J, the gap between germline ends came to 15 bases. Germline V gene lookup returns CDR1 LGHNA and CDR2 YSLEER. The CDR3 loop is CASSHGVGQGQPQHF. DNA of the CDR3: TGCGCCAGCAGCCACGGTGTGGGACAAGGTCAGCCCCAGCATTTT.

On this clone: Different DNA sequences within this sample yield the same CDR3. The chain couples TRBV27 to TRBJ2-7; tentatively, D is TRBD1 (5 bases). Per germline, CDR1 MNHEY and CDR2 SMNVEV (reference sequence). This CDR3 has 13 residues. The V gene lost 5 bases and the J gene lost 2 bases, with 10 bases spanning the gap. This CDR3 is CASSPGQAYEQYF. CDR3 sequence (DNA): TGTGCCAGCAGTCCCGGACAAGCCTACGAGCAGTACTTC.

This chain links TRBV5-5 with TRBJ2-5, with 9 bases that match TRBD1. There are 16 residues in the CDR3. V dropped 4 bases and J dropped 5; count of bases not matched to a gene: 12. CDR1 is SGHKS and CDR2 is YYEKEE in the germline V gene (reference sequence). As DNA, the CDR3 is TGTGCCAGCAGCCCCTCAACAGGGGGCTGGGGGGAGACCCAGTACTTC. It is translated as CASSPSTGGWGETQYF.

The CDR3 coding sequence is TGCAGCGTTGTATCCCCGAGCTCCTACAATGAGCAGTTCTTC. It yields the protein CSVVSPSSYNEQFF. The genes are TRBV29-1 and TRBJ2-1; no clear D. This CDR3 has 14 residues. CDR1 SQVTM and CDR2 ANQGSEA come from the germline V gene. V dropped 4 bases and J dropped 0 bases, with 10 bases sitting between them.

The chain recombines TRBV19 with TRBJ2-7; 8 positions match TRBD1. The CDR3 is 13 amino acids. V shed 5 bases, J shed 3 bases, and the junction held 3 bases outside the gene matches. CDR1 is LNHDA, CDR2 SQIVND, per germline (reference sequence). Written as DNA, the CDR3 is TGTGCCAGTAGTCCGGGACAGGTCTACGAGCAGTACTTC. Translated, it gives CASSPGQVYEQYF. The variable domain in full, completed from reference TRBV19 and TRBJ2-7, reads DGGITQSPKYLFRKEGQNVTLSCEQNLNHDAMYWYRQDPGQGLRLIYYSQIVNDFQKGDIAEGYSVSREKKESFPLTVTSAQKNPTAFYLCASSPGQVYEQYFGPGTRLTVT.

The chain couples TRBV27 to TRBJ2-1; 8 bases map to TRBD2. From germline, CDR1 is MNHEY and CDR2 SMNVEV (reference sequence). V lost 7 bases to trimming and J lost 0 bases; unmatched junction nucleotides: 8. The CDR3 length is 16 residues. The CDR3 is CASNPTGGSSYNEQFF. In DNA form, the CDR3 reads TGTGCCAGCAATCCGACGGGGGGGAGCTCCTACAATGAGCAGTTCTTC.

The chain carries TRBV20-1 and TRBJ2-1; maybe TRBD2 (6 bases). Trimming removed 6 bases at V and 10 bases at J, with 13 bases between. Germline assignment: CDR1 DFQATT and CDR2 SNEGSKA (reference sequence). The CDR3 totals 11 residues. CDR3 loop: CSAMGLSEQFF. The DNA of the CDR3 is TGCAGTGCCATGGGACTCTCGGAGCAGTTCTTC.

This chain connects TRBV27 to TRBJ2-5, with 7 bases fitting TRBD2. The CDR3 length is 15 residues. V trimming: 6 bases; J trimming: 5 bases; junction bases outside the gene matches: 12. Germline CDR1 is MNHEY and CDR2 is SMNVEV (reference sequence). As DNA, the CDR3 is TGTGCCAGCAGCCCTCCTGGCGGGGGAGCGGAGACCCAGTACTTC. Amino acids: CASSPPGGGAETQYF.

This chain joins TRBV7-9 and TRBJ2-7; a weak D match, TRBD2 (5 bases). The germline gives CDR1 SEHNR, CDR2 FQNEAQ (reference sequence). The CDR3 runs 14 residues. The ends were cut back, 7 bases at V and 0 bases at J, with 13 bases in the middle. The CDR3 DNA follows: TGTGCCAGCACCTCGACGGGGAGCTCCTACGAGCAGTACTTC. Its translation is CASTSTGSSYEQYF.

The chain links TRBV27 to TRBJ2-7; tentatively, D is TRBD1 (5 bases). This CDR3 comprises 14 residues. V lost 2 bases, J lost 4 bases, and 12 bases lay in between. In germline, CDR1 is MNHEY, CDR2 SMNVEV (reference sequence). The CDR3 DNA sequence: TGTGCCAGCAGTTTAAGTTCAAGGGGTTACGAGCAGTACTTC. Encoded protein: CASSLSSRGYEQYF.

The chain has TRBV19 and TRBJ2-7; 7 bases are a match to TRBD1. This CDR3 comprises 14 residues. V lost 10 bases and J lost 2; bases outside the gene matches: 11. Germline V gene data show CDR1 as LNHDA and CDR2 as SQIVND (reference sequence). Here the CDR3 reads CATSRQGNPYEQYF. As DNA, the CDR3 is TGTGCCACCTCGCGACAGGGTAATCCCTACGAGCAGTACTTC.